This TCR beta chain was observed in a study of identical twins. Study-wide results and limits: Insertions were fewer in abundant cord blood beta clonotypes, whereas memory repertoires showed none of this pattern.

Germline CDR1 MGHRA, CDR2 YSYEKL. The length of the CDR3 is 15 residues. The ends were cut back, 0 bases at V and 3 bases at J, with 12 bases in the middle. Via MiXCR, TCRdb re-called the 5' RACE reads, giving one row per CDR3 protein. This sample has 550,000 to 800,000 distinct CDR3 sequences, with 7.1% found just once. With regard to this clonotype: Its matching antigen is unknown.

The same specimen was also included in a second study, on yellow fever vaccine responses in identical twins.

The clonotype originates from a woman younger than 35 in good health. The chain carries TRBV4-1 and TRBJ2-7; D remains ambiguous. Sequencing used PBMCs. The CDR3 DNA reads TGCGCCAGCAGCCAAGAGTTAGCAAGCCTCTACGAGCAGTACTTC. Its protein is CASSQELASLYEQYF.